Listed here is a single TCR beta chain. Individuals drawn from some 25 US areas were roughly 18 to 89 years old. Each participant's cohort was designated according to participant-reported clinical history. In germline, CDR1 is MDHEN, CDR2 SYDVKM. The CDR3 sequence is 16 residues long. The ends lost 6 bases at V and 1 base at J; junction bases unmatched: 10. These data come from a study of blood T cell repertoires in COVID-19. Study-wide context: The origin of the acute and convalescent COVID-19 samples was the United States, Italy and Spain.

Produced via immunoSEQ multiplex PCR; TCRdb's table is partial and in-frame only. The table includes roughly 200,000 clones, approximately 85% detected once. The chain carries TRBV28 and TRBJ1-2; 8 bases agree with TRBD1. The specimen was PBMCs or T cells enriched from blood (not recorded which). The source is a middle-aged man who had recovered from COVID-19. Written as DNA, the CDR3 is TGTGCCAGCAGCACTAAACTCAGGGGGCATAACTATGGCTACACCTTC. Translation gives CASSTKLRGHNYGYTF.